This T cell receptor (beta chain) was sequenced in a study of blood T cell repertoires in COVID-19. J gave up 11 bases and V 2 bases, and 8 bases lay outside the gene matches. Germline values: CDR1 MRHNA, CDR2 SNTAGT. The CDR3 runs to 15 residues. Assay used: immunoSEQ multiplex PCR; TCRdb lists only in-frame clones, some missing. The top ten hold roughly 2.5% of the sample, which has more than 150,000 clones, more than 75% seen once. This TCR was sampled from a man in his forties or fifties with active or convalescent COVID-19. The chain recombines TRBV6-4 with TRBJ1-6; 8 nucleotides align to TRBD1. Sequences were obtained from peripheral blood. In DNA form, the CDR3 reads TGTGCCAGCAGTGACCCGACAGGGGTTGTTCCACCCCTCCACTTT. This sequence encodes CASSDPTGVVPPLHF.